This T cell receptor beta chain was retrieved from a study of ipilimumab plus nivolumab after autologous stem cell transplantation. Study-wide background: Both relapsed and primary refractory DLBCL were included.

Only one count was recorded for this clone. Antigen: not known. The V and J ends lost 5 bases and 3 bases, in that order; junction bases with no gene match: 6. The CDR3 is 15 amino acids. Germline V gene sequence: CDR1 SGHVS, CDR2 FQNEAQ. Ipilimumab, 1 mg/kg, started 14 to 28 days after autologous transplant. Patients got 3 mg/kg IV nivolumab weeks 1, 4, 7, 10, then biweekly through week 26. Repertoires were generated with immunoSEQ multiplex PCR, while TCRdb's copy carries only in-frame clones and drops some. The data contain roughly 16,000 clones, more than 60% of them seen just once; the ten biggest clones take up 35%. Study findings and constraints: The authors say TCR, Treg and microbiome findings warrant further study.

The J gene is TRBJ2-5, the V gene TRBV7-8; 10 nucleotides match TRBD2. The sequencing used PBMCs, collected in a trial of ipilimumab plus nivolumab as post-transplant consolidation. This clonotype was sampled from a male donor with diffuse large B-cell lymphoma. The CDR3 DNA follows: TGTGCCAGCAGCCCTAGCGGGGGCCCGAAAGAGACCCAGTACTTC. Residues: CASSPSGGPKETQYF.